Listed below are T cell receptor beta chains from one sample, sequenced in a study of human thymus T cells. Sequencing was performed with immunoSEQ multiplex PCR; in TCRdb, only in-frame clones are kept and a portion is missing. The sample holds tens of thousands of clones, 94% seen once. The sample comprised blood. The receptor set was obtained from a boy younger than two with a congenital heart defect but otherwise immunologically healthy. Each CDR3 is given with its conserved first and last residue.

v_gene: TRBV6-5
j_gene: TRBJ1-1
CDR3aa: CASSYMFRNTEAFF

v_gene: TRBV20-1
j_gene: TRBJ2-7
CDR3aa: CSARDSYEQYF

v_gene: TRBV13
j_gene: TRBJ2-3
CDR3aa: CASSSWTSGGRTDTQYF

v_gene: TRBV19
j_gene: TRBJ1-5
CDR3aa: CASSIIGGNQPQHF

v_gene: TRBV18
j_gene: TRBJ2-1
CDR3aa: CASSPPSGGAYYEQFF

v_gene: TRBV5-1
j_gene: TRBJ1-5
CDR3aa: CASSLGTGRNQPQHF

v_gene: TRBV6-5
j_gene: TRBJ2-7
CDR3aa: CASSFGLAGYEQYF

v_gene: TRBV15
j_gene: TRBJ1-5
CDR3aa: CATSRMSSQGQPQHF

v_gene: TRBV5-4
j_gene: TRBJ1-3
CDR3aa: CASSLAGGAAGNTIYF

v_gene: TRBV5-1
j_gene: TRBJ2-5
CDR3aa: CASSFRGETQYF

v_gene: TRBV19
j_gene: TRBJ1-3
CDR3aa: CASSSGGSGNTIYF

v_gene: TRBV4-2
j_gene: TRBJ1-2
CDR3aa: CAIPNRGNYGYTF

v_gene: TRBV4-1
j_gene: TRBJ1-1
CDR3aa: CASSPLGGGKTEAFF

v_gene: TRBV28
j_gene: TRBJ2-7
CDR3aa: CASSFPPPSVIYVEQYF

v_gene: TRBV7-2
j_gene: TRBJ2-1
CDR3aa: CASSSLAAYNEQFF

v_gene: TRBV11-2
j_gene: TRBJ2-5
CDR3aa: CASSRTLQETQYF

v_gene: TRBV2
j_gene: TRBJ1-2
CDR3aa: CASSDRGGYTF